This TCR beta chain was recorded in a study of blood T cell repertoires in COVID-19. At the level of the study: Sample material is recorded as cDNA or gDNA derived from T cells, B-cell-depleted T cells, or PBMCs.

Germline CDR1 reads SEHNR; CDR2 reads FQNEAQ (reference sequence). V was clipped by 2 bases and J by 4 bases; unmatched bases: 8. This CDR3 spans 16 amino acids. Cohort 3 recovery required two negative PCRs, clearance, or symptom resolution. The table came from immunoSEQ multiplex PCR; TCRdb's copy has only in-frame clones and leaves some out. The table lists about 210,000 clones, over 75% of them singletons. Sample: PBMCs or T cells enriched from blood (not recorded which). The genes are TRBV7-9 and TRBJ1-3; 7 bases are a match to TRBD1. This clonotype originated in a man between 40 and 49 years old who had recovered from COVID-19. The chain's CDR3 is CASSLHSTGSGNTIYF. The CDR3 coding sequence is TGTGCCAGCAGCTTACATTCGACAGGGAGCGGAAACACCATATATTTT.